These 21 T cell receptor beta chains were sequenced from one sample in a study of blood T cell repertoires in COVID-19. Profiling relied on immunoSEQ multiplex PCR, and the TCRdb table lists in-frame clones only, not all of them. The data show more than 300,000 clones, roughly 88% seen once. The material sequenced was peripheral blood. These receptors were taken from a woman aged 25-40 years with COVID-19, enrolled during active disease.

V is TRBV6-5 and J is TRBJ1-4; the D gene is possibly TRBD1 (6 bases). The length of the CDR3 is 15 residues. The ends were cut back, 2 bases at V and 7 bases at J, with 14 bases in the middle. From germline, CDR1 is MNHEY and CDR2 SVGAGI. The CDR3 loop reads CASSYVGGSGEKLFF. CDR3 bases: TGTGCCAGCAGTTACGTTGGGGGCAGCGGTGAAAAACTGTTTTTT.

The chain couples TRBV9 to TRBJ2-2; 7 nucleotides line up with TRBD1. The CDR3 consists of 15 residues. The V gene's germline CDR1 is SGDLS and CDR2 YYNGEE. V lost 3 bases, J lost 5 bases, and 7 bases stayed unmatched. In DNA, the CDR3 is TGTGCCAGCAGCGCGACAGGGTTGGGGACCGGGGAGCTGTTTTTT. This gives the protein CASSATGLGTGELFF.

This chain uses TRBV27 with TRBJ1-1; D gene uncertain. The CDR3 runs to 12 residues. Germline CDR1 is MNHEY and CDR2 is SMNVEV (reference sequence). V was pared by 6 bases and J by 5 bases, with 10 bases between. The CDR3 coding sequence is TGTGCCAGCAGATCCCGAGGAACTGAAGCTTTCTTT. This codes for CASRSRGTEAFF.

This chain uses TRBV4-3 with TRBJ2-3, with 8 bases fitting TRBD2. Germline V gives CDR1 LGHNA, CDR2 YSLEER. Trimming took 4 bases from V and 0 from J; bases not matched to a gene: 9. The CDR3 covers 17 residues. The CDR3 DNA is TGCGCCAGCAGCCGGGACCGGGGGGGGCCGAGCACAGATACGCAGTATTTT. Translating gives CASSRDRGGPSTDTQYF.

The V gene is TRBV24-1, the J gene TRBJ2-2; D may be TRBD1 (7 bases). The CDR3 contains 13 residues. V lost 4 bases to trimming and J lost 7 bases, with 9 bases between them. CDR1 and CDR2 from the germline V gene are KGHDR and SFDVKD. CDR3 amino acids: CATSDRGVGELFF. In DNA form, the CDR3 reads TGTGCCACCAGTGACAGGGGGGTCGGGGAGCTGTTTTTT.

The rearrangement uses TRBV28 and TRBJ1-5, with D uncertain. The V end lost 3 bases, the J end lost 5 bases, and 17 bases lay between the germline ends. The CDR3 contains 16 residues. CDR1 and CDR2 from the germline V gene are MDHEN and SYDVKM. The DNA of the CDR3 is TGTGCCAGCAGTTTCCGGCTTCCCCAGGAGGATCAGCCCCAGCATTTT. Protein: CASSFRLPQEDQPQHF.

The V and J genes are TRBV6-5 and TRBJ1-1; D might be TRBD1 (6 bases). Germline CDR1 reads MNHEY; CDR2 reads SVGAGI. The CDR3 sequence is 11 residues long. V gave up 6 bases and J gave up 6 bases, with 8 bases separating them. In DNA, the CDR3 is TGTGCCAGCAGACAGGGCCCTGAAGCTTTCTTT. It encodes CASRQGPEAFF.

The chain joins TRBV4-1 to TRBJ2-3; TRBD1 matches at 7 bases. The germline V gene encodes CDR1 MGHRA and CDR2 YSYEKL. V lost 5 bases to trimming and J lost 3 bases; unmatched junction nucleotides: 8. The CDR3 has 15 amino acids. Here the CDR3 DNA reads TGCGCCAGCAGCGGCGACAGGGATCGTACAGATACGCAGTATTTT. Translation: CASSGDRDRTDTQYF.

Written as DNA, the CDR3 is TGTGCCAGCAGAGTCTCAGGGCAAGAGACCCAGTACTTC. It yields the protein CASRVSGQETQYF. The J gene is TRBJ2-5, the V gene TRBV2, with D possibly TRBD1 on 5 matching bases. V lost 6 bases and J lost 2, with 10 bases in between. Germline V CDR1 and CDR2: SNHLY, FYNNEI. The CDR3 loop spans 13 amino acids.

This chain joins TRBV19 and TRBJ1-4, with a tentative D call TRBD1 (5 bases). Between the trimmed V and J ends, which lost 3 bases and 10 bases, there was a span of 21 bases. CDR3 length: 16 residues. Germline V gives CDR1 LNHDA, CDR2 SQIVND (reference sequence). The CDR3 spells CASSIRPGSNPGKLFF. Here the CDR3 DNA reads TGTGCCAGTAGTATTCGGCCAGGGTCTAACCCGGGAAAACTGTTTTTT.

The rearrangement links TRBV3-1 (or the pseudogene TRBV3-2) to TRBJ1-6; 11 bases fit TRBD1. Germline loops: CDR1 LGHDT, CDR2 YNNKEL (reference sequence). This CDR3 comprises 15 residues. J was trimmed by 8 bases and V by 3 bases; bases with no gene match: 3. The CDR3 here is CASSQGGQGDSPLHF. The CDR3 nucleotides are TGTGCCAGCAGCCAGGGGGGACAGGGGGATTCACCCCTCCACTTT.

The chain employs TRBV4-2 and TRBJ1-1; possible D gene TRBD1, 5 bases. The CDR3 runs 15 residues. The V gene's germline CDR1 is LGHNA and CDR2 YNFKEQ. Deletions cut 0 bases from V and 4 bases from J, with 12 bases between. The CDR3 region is CASSQEPTGGTEAFF. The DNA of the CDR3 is TGTGCCAGCAGCCAAGAGCCGACGGGGGGCACTGAAGCTTTCTTT.

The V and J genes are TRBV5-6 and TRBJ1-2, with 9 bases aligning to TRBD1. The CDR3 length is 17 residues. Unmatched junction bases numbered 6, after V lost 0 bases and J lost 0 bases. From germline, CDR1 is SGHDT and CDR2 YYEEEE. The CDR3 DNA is TGTGCCAGCAGCTTGGTGAGCCGGGACAGGGCTAACTATGGCTACACCTTC. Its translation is CASSLVSRDRANYGYTF.

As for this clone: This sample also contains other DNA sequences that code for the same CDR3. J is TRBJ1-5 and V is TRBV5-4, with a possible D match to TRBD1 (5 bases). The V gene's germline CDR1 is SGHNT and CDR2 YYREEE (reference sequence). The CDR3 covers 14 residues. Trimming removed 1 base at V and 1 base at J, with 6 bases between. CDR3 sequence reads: CASSLRGSNQPQHF. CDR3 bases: TGTGCCAGCAGCTTGCGGGGGAGCAATCAGCCCCAGCATTTT. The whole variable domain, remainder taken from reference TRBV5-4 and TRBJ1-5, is ETGVTQSPTHLIKTRGQQVTLRCSSQSGHNTVSWYQQALGQGPQFIFQYYREEENGRGNFPPRFSGLQFPNYSSELNVNALELDDSALYLCASSLRGSNQPQHFGDGTRLSIL.

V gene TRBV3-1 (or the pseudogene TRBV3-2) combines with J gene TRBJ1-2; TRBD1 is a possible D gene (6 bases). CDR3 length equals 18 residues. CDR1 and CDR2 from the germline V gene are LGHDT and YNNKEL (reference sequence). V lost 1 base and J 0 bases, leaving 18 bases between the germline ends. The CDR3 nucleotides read TGTGCCAGCAGCCAAGCCGACAGGCCTTTGTCTTCTAACTATGGCTACACCTTC. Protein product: CASSQADRPLSSNYGYTF.

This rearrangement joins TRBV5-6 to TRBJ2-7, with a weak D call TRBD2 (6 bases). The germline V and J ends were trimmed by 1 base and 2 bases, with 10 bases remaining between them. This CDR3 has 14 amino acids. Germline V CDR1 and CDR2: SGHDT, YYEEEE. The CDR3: CASSLSGGTYEQYV. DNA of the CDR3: TGTGCCAGCAGCTTGTCCGGCGGGACCTACGAGCAGTACGTC.

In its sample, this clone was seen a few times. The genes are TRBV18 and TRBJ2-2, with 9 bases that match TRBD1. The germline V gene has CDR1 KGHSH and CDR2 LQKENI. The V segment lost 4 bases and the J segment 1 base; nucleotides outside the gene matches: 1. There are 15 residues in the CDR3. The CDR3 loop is CASSQGQGNTGELFF. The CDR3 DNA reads TGTGCCAGCTCACAGGGACAGGGGAACACCGGGGAGCTGTTTTTT.

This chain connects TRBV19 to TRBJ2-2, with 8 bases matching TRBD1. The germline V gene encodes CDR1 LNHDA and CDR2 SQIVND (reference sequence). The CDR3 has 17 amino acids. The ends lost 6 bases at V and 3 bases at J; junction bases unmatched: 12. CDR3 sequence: CASRRQGIGTHTGELFF. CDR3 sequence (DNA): TGTGCCAGTAGGCGACAGGGGATAGGCACGCACACCGGGGAGCTGTTTTTT.

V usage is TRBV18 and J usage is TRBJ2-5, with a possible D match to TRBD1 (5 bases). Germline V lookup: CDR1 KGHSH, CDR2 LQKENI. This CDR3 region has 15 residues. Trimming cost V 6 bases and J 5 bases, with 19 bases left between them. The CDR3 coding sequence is TGTGCCAGCTCCCCTTCGTTAGGGGCGACGGAGACCCAGTACTTC. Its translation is CASSPSLGATETQYF.

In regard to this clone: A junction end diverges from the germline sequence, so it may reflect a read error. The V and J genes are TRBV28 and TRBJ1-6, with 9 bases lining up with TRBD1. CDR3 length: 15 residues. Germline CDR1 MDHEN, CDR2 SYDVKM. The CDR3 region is CASRFRDRDNSPLHF. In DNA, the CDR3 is TGTGCCAGCCGTTTTCGGGACAGGGATAATTCACCCCTCCACTTT.

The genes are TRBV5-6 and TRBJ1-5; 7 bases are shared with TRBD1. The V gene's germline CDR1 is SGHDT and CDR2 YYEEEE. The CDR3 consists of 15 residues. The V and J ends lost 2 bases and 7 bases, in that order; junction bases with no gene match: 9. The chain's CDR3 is CASSFWQGVGQPQHF. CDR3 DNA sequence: TGTGCCAGCAGCTTCTGGCAGGGGGTAGGACAGCCCCAGCATTTT.